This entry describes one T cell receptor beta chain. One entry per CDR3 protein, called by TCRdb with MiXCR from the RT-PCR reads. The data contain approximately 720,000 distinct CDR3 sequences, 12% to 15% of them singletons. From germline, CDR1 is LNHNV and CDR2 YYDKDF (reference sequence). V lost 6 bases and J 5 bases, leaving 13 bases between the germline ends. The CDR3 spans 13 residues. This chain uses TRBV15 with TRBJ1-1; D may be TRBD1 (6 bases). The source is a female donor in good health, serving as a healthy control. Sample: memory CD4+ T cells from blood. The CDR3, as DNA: TGTGCCACCAGGGGAAACAGGGAAACTGAAGCTTTCTTT. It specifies CATRGNRETEAFF.